This T cell receptor (beta chain) was retrieved from a study of graft-versus-host responses after intestinal transplantation. Only in-frame clones appear in the TCRdb table, and some are missing; sequencing was by immunoSEQ multiplex PCR. The table shows about 98,000 clones, with around 88% occurring only once. Germline V gives CDR1 SGHRS, CDR2 YFSETQ. V lost 0 bases and J lost 6, with 12 bases in between. The CDR3 is made up of 14 amino acids. This clone is a singleton in its sample. The chain employs TRBV5-1 and TRBJ1-1; D is undetermined. The receptor was derived from a human patient who received an intestinal transplant, so some T cells may come from the graft donor. Sequenced here: PBMCs, sampled 255 days after intestinal transplant. The CDR3 protein is CASSLDGRASEAFF. In nucleotides, the CDR3 is TGCGCCAGCAGCTTGGACGGACGGGCATCTGAAGCTTTCTTT.